This TCR beta chain was observed in a study of T cells in Graves' hyperthyroidism and ophthalmopathy. Study conclusions and caveats: Most thyroid-expanded clonotypes above 0.001 were also found in blood. With a median lead of 6.5 months before onset, the model predicted ophthalmopathy.

Source material for PBMCs was around 10 ml fresh peripheral blood. Researchers amplified the TCR beta CDR3 regions from RNA transcripts. The study used the HTBI primer set for a first-round RT-PCR of the TCR CDR3. TCRdb reanalysed the multiplex PCR reads using MiXCR and keeps one entry per CDR3 protein. The sample holds under 700,000 distinct CDR3 sequences, over 15% seen once. At least ten counts were recorded for this clonotype. The antigen remains undetermined. Germline V gives CDR1 MDHEN, CDR2 SYDVKM. With 5 bases removed from V and 5 bases from J, the gap between germline ends came to 14 bases. The length of the CDR3 is 14 residues.

This chain links TRBV28 with TRBJ2-3; D is uncertain. Sequenced input: blood. The receptor was derived from a woman between 18 and 30 years old with Graves' hyperthyroidism. This CDR3 reads CASSPPIQGDTQYF. Here the CDR3 DNA reads TGTGCCAGCAGTCCCCCCATACAAGGAGATACGCAGTATTTT.